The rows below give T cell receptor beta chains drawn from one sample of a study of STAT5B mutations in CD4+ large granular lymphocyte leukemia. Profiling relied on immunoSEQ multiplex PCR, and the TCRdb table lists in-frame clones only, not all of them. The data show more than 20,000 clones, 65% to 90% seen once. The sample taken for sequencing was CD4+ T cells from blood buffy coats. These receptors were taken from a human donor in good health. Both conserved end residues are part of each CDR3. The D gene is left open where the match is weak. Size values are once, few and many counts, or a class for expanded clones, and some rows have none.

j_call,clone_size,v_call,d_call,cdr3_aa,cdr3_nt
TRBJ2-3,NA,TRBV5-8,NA,CASSLAGVGATDTQYF,TGTGCCAGCAGCTTGGCCGGGGTGGGGGCCACAGATACGCAGTATTTT
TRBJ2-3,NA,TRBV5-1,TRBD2,CASSLGLAGPRSTDTQYF,TGCGCCAGCAGCTTGGGACTAGCGGGACCAAGGAGCACAGATACGCAGTATTTT
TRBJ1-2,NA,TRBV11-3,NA,CASSSAPYDGYTF,TGTGCCAGCAGTTCGGCTCCTTACGATGGCTACACCTTC
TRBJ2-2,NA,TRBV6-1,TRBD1,CASSKGQGNTGELFF,TGTGCCAGCAGTAAGGGACAGGGGAACACCGGGGAGCTGTTTTTT
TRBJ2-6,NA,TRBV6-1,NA,CASSEDGFSSSGANVLTF,TGTGCCAGCAGTGAGGACGGATTCTCCAGCTCTGGGGCCAACGTCCTGACTTTC
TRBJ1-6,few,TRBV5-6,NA,CASSLAAMRSPLHF,TGTGCCAGCAGCTTGGCGGCGATGCGTTCACCCCTCCACTTT
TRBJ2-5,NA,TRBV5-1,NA,CASSQGRGKETQYF,TGCGCCAGCAGTCAGGGACGGGGAAAAGAGACCCAGTACTTC
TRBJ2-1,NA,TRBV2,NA,CASSPYNEQFF,TGTGCCAGCAGTCCATACAATGAGCAGTTCTTC
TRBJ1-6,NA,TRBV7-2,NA,CASILDSGSYNSPLHF,TGTGCCAGCATACTAGACAGTGGGTCCTATAATTCACCCCTCCACTTT
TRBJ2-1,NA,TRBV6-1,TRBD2,CASSEALGTSGRYEQFF,TGTGCCAGCAGTGAAGCGCTAGGGACTAGCGGGAGATATGAGCAGTTCTTC
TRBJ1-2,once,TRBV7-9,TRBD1,CASSRQGSLYGYTF,TGTGCCAGCAGCCGACAGGGGTCACTCTATGGCTACACCTTC
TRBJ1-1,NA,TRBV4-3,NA,CASSRFSVSTEAFF,TGCGCCAGCAGCCGTTTCAGTGTAAGCACTGAAGCTTTCTTT
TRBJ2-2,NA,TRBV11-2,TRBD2,CASSSLAGISTGELFF,TGTGCCAGCAGCTCTCTAGCGGGAATCAGCACCGGGGAGCTGTTTTTT
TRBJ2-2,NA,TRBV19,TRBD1,CASSVTGVTGELFF,TGTGCCAGTAGTGTGACAGGGGTTACCGGGGAGCTGTTTTTT
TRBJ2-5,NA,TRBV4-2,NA,CASSQVGGNQETQYF,TGTGCCAGCAGCCAAGTTGGGGGAAACCAAGAGACCCAGTACTTC
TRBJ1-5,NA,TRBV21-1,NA,CASTGDRGDPGNLGSNQPQHF,TGTGCCAGCACCGGGGACAGGGGGGATCCGGGAAACCTGGGGAGCAATCAGCCCCAGCATTTT
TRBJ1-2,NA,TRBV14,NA,CASSQDWVYGYTF,TGTGCCAGCAGCCAAGATTGGGTCTATGGCTACACCTTC
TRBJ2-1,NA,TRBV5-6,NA,CASSRDFSNEQFF,TGTGCCAGCAGCCGAGACTTTAGCAATGAGCAGTTCTTC
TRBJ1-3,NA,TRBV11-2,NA,CASSPQGHSGNTIYF,TGTGCCAGCAGCCCCCAGGGCCACTCTGGAAACACCATATATTTT
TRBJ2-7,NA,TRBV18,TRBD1,CASRGTGGHEQYF,TGTGCCAGCCGAGGGACAGGGGGCCACGAGCAGTACTTC
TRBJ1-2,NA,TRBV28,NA,CASRPRRGKVSYTF,TGTGCCAGCAGACCACGACGGGGGAAGGTGAGCTACACCTTC
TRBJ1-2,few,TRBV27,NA,CASNPSGTSYGYTF,TGTGCCAGCAATCCGTCCGGGACGTCCTATGGCTACACCTTC
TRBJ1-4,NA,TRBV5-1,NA,CASSRVLASNEKLFF,TGCGCCAGTAGTAGGGTACTTGCATCTAATGAAAAACTGTTTTTT
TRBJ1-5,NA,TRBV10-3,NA,CAISESTNQPQHF,TGTGCCATCAGTGAGTCGACGAATCAGCCCCAGCATTTT
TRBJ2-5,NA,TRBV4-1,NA,CASSQVYSYQETQYF,TGCGCCAGCAGCCAAGTTTATTCGTACCAAGAGACCCAGTACTTC
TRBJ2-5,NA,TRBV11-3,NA,CASSSAVGETQYF,TGTGCCAGCAGCTCCGCCGTAGGAGAGACCCAGTACTTC
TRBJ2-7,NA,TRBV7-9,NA,CASSLESVVFSYEQYF,TGTGCCAGCAGCTTAGAGTCTGTGGTTTTCTCCTACGAGCAGTACTTC
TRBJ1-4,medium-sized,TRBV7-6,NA,CASSLAVGGEKLFF,TGTGCCAGCAGCTTAGCTGTGGGGGGCGAAAAACTGTTTTTT
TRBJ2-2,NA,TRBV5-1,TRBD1,CASSPDRGTTGELFF,TGCGCCAGCAGCCCGGACAGGGGGACCACCGGGGAGCTGTTTTTT
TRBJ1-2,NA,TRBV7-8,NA,CASSPGGGSYGYTF,TGTGCCAGCAGCCCTGGGGGGGGTTCCTATGGCTACACCTTC
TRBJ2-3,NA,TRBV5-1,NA,CASHLGFEDTQYF,TGCGCCAGCCATTTGGGGTTCGAGGATACGCAGTATTTT
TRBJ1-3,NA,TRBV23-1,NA,CASSRPTVHPGNTIYF,TGCGCCAGCAGTCGACCGACAGTGCACCCTGGAAACACCATATATTTT
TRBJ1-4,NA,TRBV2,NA,CASTNWNTNEKLFF,TGTGCCAGCACGAACTGGAATACTAATGAAAAACTGTTTTTT
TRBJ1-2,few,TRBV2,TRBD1,CASSVDRVEGYTF,TGTGCCAGCAGCGTGGACAGGGTTGAGGGCTACACCTTC
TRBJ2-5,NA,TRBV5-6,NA,CASTLGGVGETQYF,TGTGCCAGCACCCTGGGTGGGGTTGGGGAGACCCAGTACTTC
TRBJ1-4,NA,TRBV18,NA,CASSPRQSLYPLF,TGTGCCAGCTCACCACGACAGTCCCTATACCCTCTTTTT
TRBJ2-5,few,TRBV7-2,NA,CASSSFFPQETQYF,TGTGCCAGCAGCTCGTTTTTTCCCCAAGAGACCCAGTACTTC
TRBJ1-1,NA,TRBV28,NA,CASSFVLGGYTEAFF,TGTGCCAGCAGCTTCGTACTAGGGGGGTACACTGAAGCTTTCTTT
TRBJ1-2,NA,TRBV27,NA,CASTRRGVPGYTF,TGTGCCAGCACCCGACGAGGGGTCCCTGGCTACACCTTC
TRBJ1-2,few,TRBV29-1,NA,CSVVSPIYGYTF,TGCAGCGTTGTCTCACCGATCTATGGCTACACCTTC
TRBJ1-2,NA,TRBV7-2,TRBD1,CASSSYRGQYTF,TGTGCCAGCAGTTCCTACAGGGGGCAATACACCTTC
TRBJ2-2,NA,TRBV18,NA,CASSPRADTGELFF,TGTGCCAGCTCACCACGGGCCGACACCGGGGAGCTGTTTTTT
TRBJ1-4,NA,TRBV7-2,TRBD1,CASSWTGGASEKLFF,TGTGCCAGCAGCTGGACAGGGGGCGCTTCTGAAAAACTGTTTTTT
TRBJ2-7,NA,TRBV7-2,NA,CASSQNSYEQYF,TGTGCCAGCAGCCAGAACTCCTACGAGCAGTACTTC
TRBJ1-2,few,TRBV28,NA,CASLIGGGYGYTF,TGTGCCAGCCTTATCGGGGGAGGCTATGGCTACACCTTC
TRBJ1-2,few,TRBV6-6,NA,CASNGGGWGYTF,TGTGCCAGCAATGGAGGGGGTTGGGGCTACACCTTC
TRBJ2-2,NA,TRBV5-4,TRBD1,CASSSGRGQGGELFF,TGTGCCAGCAGCAGCGGCAGGGGGCAGGGCGGGGAGCTGTTTTTT
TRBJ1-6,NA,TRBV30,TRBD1,CAWSRGRQGHSPLHF,TGTGCCTGGAGTAGAGGGAGACAGGGGCATTCACCCCTCCACTTT
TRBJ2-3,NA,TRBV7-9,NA,CASSPPPGLKGSDTQYF,TGTGCCAGCAGCCCACCGCCGGGACTTAAGGGGTCGGATACGCAGTATTTT
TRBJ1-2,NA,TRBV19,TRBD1,CASSTDRGRDGYTF,TGTGCCAGTAGTACCGACAGGGGACGAGATGGCTACACCTTC
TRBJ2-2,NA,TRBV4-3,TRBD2,CASSQATSEGAGELFF,TGCGCCAGCAGCCAAGCGACTAGCGAGGGGGCCGGGGAGCTGTTTTTT
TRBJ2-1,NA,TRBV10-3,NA,CAIGTRDEQFF,TGTGCCATTGGGACTCGGGATGAGCAGTTCTTC
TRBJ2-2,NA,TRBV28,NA,CANKKANTGELFF,TGTGCCAACAAAAAAGCGAACACCGGGGAGCTGTTTTTT